This entry features one T cell receptor beta chain sequence. The antigen is undetermined. The data stem from a study of response to subunit inactivated influenza vaccine. Findings and limits, study-wide: Only a handful of new T cells, the authors suggested, are recruited with each seasonal influenza vaccination.

TCRdb passed the RT-PCR reads through MiXCR, listing each CDR3 protein once. In the table there are about half a million distinct CDR3 sequences, less than 8% of which are singletons. Germline-derived CDR1 and CDR2 are GTSNPN and SVGIG (reference sequence). Trimming removed 3 bases from V and 3 bases from J, with 9 bases in between. CDR3 length: 13 amino acids. The receptor was derived from a man in his fifties or sixties who received an inactivated influenza vaccine. This sequence joins TRBV30 and TRBJ1-5, with D perhaps matching TRBD1 (5 bases). The sample in question was PBMCs from blood, obtained approximately 25 months after vaccination. The CDR3 sequence: CAWSPGNNQPQHF. The CDR3 DNA reads TGTGCCTGGAGCCCAGGGAACAATCAGCCCCAGCATTTT. The entire variable domain, with the rest obtained from reference TRBV30 and TRBJ1-5, is as follows: SQTIHQWPATLVQPVGSPLSLECTVEGTSNPNLYWYRQAAGRGLQLLFYSVGIGQISSEVPQNLSASRPQDRQFILSSKKLLLSDSGFYLCAWSPGNNQPQHFGDGTRLSIL.